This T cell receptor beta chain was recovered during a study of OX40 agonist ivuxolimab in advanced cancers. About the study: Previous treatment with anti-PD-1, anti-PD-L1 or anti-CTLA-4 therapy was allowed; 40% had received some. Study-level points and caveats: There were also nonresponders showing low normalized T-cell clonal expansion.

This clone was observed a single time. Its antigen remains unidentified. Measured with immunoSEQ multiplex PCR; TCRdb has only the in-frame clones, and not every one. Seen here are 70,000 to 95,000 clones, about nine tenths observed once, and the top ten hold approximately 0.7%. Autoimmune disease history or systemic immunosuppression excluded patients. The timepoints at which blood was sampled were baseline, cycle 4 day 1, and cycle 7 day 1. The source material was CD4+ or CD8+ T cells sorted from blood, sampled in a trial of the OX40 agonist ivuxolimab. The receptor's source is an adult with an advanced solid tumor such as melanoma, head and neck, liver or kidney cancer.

The CDR3 loop is CASSLGIGTEAFF. The DNA of the CDR3 is TGTGCCAGCAGCTTGGGGATAGGGACTGAAGCTTTCTTT. This sequence joins TRBV7-8 and TRBJ1-1; D unclear. The CDR3 has 13 residues. V was trimmed by 3 bases and J by 5 bases, leaving 10 bases between them. Germline V gene data show CDR1 as SGHVS and CDR2 as FQNEAQ.